Detailed here is one T cell receptor (beta chain). The target antigen is unknown. Profiling relied on immunoSEQ multiplex PCR, and the TCRdb table lists in-frame clones only, not all of them. The table shows approximately 83,000 clones, with roughly 91% occurring only once. Germline assignment: CDR1 SGHDT and CDR2 YYEEEE. The CDR3 contains 14 residues. The V and J ends lost 4 bases and 6 bases respectively, with 17 bases between them. The sample originates from a study of T cells in localized non-small cell lung cancer. Study outcomes and limitations: Adjacent lung had a median about 60 of the 100 largest tumor clones.

The sample here was PBMCs, taken before any cancer treatment. The clonotype originates from a woman aged 40-75 years with stage II squamous cell lung carcinoma. The V and J genes are TRBV5-6 and TRBJ2-7; D remains unclear. In DNA form, the CDR3 reads TGTGCCAGCAGCCTCGACGGACGGACGAGCGAGCAGTACTTC. It specifies CASSLDGRTSEQYF. Combining the CDR3 with reference TRBV5-6 and TRBJ2-7 gives the whole variable domain DAGVTQSPTHLIKTRGQQVTLRCSPKSGHDTVSWYQQALGQGPQFIFQYYEEEERQRGNFPDRFSGHQFPNYSSELNVNALLLGDSALYLCASSLDGRTSEQYFGPGTRLTVT.